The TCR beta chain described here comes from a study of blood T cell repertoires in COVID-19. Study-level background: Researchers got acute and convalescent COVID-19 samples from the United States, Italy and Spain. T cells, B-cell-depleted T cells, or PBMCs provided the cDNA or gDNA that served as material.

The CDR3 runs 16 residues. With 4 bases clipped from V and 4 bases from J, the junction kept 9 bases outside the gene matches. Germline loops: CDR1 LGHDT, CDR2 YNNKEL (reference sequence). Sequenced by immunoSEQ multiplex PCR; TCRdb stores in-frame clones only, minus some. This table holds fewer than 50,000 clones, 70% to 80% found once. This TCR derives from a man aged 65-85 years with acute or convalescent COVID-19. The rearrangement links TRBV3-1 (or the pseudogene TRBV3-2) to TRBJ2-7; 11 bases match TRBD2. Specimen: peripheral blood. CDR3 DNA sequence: TGTGCCAGCAGCCGAGATAGCGGGAGGGCCTTGTACGAGCAGTACTTC. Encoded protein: CASSRDSGRALYEQYF.